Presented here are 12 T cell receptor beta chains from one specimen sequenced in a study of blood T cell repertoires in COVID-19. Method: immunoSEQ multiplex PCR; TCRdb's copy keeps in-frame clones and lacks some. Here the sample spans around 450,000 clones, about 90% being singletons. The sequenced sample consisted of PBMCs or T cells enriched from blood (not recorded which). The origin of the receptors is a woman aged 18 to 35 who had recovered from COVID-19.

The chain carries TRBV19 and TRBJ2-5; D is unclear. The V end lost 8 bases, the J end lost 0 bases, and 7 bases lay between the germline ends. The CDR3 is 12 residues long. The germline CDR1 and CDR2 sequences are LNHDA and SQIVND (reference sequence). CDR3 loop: CASASDQETQYF. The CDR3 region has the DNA TGTGCCAGTGCGTCCGACCAAGAGACCCAGTACTTC.

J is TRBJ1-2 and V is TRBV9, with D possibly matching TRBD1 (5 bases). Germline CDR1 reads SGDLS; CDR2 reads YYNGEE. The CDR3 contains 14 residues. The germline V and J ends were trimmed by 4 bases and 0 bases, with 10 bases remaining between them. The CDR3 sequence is CASSPTATNYGYTF. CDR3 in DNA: TGTGCCAGCAGCCCGACAGCTACTAACTATGGCTACACCTTC.

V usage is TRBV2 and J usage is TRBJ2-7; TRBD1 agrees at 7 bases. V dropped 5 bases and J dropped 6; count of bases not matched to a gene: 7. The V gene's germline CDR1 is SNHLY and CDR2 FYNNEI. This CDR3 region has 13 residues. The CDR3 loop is CASSLNRGGEQYF. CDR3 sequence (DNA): TGTGCCAGCAGTTTAAACAGGGGTGGCGAGCAGTACTTC.

Written as DNA, the CDR3 is TGCGCCAGCAGCACTGACAGGATCCAGAGCTCCTACGAGCAGTACTTC. It codes for CASSTDRIQSSYEQYF. This chain connects TRBV5-1 to TRBJ2-7; tentative D call: TRBD1 (6 bases). Germline lookup yields CDR1 SGHRS and CDR2 YFSETQ. Trimming cost V 4 bases and J 0 bases, with 17 bases left between them. The CDR3 loop spans 16 amino acids.

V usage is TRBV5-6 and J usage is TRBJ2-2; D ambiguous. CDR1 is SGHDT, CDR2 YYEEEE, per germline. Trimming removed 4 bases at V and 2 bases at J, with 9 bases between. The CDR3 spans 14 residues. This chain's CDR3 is CASSLGSNTGELFF. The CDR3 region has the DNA TGTGCCAGCAGCCTAGGTAGTAACACCGGGGAGCTGTTTTTT.

The CDR3 region has the DNA TGTGCCAGCAGCACCGGAACTATCACAGATACGCAGTATTTT. This codes for CASSTGTITDTQYF. V usage is TRBV7-2 and J usage is TRBJ2-3; no firm D call. Per the germline V gene, CDR1 is SGHTA and CDR2 is FQGNSA. This CDR3 is 14 amino acids long. V was pared by 5 bases and J by 2 bases, with 11 bases between.

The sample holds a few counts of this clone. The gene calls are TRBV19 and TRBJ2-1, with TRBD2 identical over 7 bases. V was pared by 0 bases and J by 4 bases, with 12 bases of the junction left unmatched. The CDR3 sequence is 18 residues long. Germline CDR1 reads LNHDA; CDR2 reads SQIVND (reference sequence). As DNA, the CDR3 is TGTGCCAGTAGTATAGAAATTGAAGCGGGGCCCATGTACAATGAGCAGTTCTTC. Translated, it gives CASSIEIEAGPMYNEQFF.

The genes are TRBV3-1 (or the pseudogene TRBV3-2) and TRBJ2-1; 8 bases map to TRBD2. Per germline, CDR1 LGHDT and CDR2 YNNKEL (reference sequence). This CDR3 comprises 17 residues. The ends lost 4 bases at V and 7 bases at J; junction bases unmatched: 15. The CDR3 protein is CASSPALPGLGTNEQFF. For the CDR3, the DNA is TGTGCCAGCAGCCCTGCACTCCCGGGACTAGGTACTAATGAGCAGTTCTTC.

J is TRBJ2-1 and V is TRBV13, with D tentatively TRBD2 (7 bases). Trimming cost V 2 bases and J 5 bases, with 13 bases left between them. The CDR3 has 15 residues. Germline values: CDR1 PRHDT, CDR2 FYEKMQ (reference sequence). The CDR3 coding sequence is TGTGCCAGCAGCTTAAAGGCGGGGGACAACAATGAGCAGTTCTTC. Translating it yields CASSLKAGDNNEQFF. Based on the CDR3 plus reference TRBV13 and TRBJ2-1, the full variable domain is AAGVIQSPRHLIKEKRETATLKCYPIPRHDTVYWYQQGPGQDPQFLISFYEKMQSDKGSIPDRFSAQQFSDYHSELNMSSLELGDSALYFCASSLKAGDNNEQFFGPGTRLTVL.

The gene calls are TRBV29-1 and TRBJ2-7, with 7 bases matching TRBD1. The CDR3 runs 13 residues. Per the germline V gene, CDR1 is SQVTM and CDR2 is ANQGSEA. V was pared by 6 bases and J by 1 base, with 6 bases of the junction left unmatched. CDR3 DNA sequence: TGCAGCGTCAAGGGGGCTGGATCCTACGAGCAGTACTTC. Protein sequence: CSVKGAGSYEQYF.

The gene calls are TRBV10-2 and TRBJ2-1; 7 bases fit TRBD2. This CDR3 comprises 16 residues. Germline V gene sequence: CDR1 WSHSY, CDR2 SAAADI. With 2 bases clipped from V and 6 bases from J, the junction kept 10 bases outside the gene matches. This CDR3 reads CASSEVSSGVRNEQFF. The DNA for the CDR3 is TGCGCCAGCAGTGAGGTCTCTAGCGGAGTACGCAATGAGCAGTTCTTC.

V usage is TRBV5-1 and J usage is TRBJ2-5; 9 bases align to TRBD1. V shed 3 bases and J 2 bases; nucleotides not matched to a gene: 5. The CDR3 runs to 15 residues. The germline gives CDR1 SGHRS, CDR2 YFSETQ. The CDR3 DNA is TGCGCCAGCAGCTGGGGACAGGGTTATCAAGAGACCCAGTACTTC. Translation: CASSWGQGYQETQYF.